These 14 T cell receptor beta chains were all obtained from the same sample, sequenced in a study of molecular identifiers for immune sequencing clone quantification. Each CDR3 protein is one row after TCRdb ran MiXCR on the PCR reads. The sample includes around 470,000 distinct CDR3 sequences, roughly 24% of them seen just once. Sequenced sample: naive CD8+ T cells from blood, with Jurkat cell RNA spiked in. Noted subset: FACS-sorted CD8+CD4-CCR7+CD45RA+ naive T cells. Receptors were obtained from a human donor in good health. Some libraries in this study had Jurkat cell RNA spiked in.

This clonotype was recorded many times. The chain employs TRBV29-1 and TRBJ1-1; D call uncertain. Trimming shortened V by 0 bases and J by 8 bases, and 10 bases separated the two germline ends. Germline V gene data show CDR1 as SQVTM and CDR2 as ANQGSEA. The CDR3 has 12 amino acids. The CDR3 region has the DNA TGCAGCGTTGAAGAGTCGGGCCCCGAAGCTTTCTTT. As protein: CSVEESGPEAFF.

This chain connects TRBV19 to TRBJ2-3; 12 bases fit TRBD2. Trimming removed 2 bases from V and 6 bases from J; junction bases left unmatched: 15. This CDR3 region has 19 residues. The germline CDR1 and CDR2 sequences are LNHDA and SQIVND (reference sequence). CDR3 in amino acids: CASSITSGGPIEIPDTQYF. The DNA for the CDR3 is TGTGCCAGTAGTATAACTAGCGGGGGGCCCATTGAGATTCCGGATACGCAGTATTTT.

The V and J genes are TRBV10-3 and TRBJ2-7; D is possibly TRBD1 (6 bases). Trimming left V 10 bases short and J 2 bases short, with 24 bases between. This CDR3 spans 16 amino acids. Per germline, CDR1 ENHRY and CDR2 SYGVKD. The CDR3 spells CATGVPSTGPTYEQYF. DNA of the CDR3: TGTGCCACCGGGGTACCCTCGACAGGTCCGACCTACGAGCAGTACTTC.

This sequence joins TRBV30 and TRBJ2-1, with D possibly matching TRBD2 (5 bases). V gave up 3 bases and J gave up 6 bases, with 21 bases separating them. The CDR3 spans 16 residues. Germline CDR1 is GTSNPN and CDR2 is SVGIG (reference sequence). CDR3 residues: CAWSALPETAGNEQFF. CDR3 DNA: TGTGCCTGGAGCGCACTCCCCGAGACGGCGGGCAATGAGCAGTTCTTC.

Turning to this clonotype: A much larger clone differs by one base, so this may be a read error. CDR3 sequence: CSVTNSTYEQYF. The CDR3 coding sequence is TGCAGCGTGACCAACAGTACCTACGAGCAGTACTTC. The genes are TRBV29-1 and TRBJ2-7; D ambiguous. Germline V gene data show CDR1 as SQVTM and CDR2 as ANQGSEA. The CDR3 contains 12 residues. V was cut by 6 bases and J by 2 bases, with 11 bases left in between.

This clonotype was found a few times. V and J are TRBV7-9 and TRBJ2-5, with 8 bases matching TRBD2. CDR3 length: 15 residues. The germline gives CDR1 SEHNR, CDR2 FQNEAQ (reference sequence). The ends lost 5 bases at V and 1 base at J; junction bases unmatched: 6. Written as DNA, the CDR3 is TGTGCCAGCAGCCGCCCGACTAGCGCCCAAGAGACCCAGTACTTC. Protein: CASSRPTSAQETQYF.

V is TRBV24-1 and J is TRBJ2-2, with unresolved D. CDR3 length: 12 residues. The germline V gene encodes CDR1 KGHDR and CDR2 SFDVKD. The ends were cut back, 4 bases at V and 7 bases at J, with 6 bases in the middle. The CDR3 region is CATSEGIGELFF. In DNA, the CDR3 is TGTGCCACCAGTGAAGGGATCGGGGAGCTGTTTTTT.

This clonotype turned up a few times. V and J are TRBV9 and TRBJ2-1; no clear D gene. The CDR3 extends over 15 amino acids. The V gene lost 0 bases and the J gene lost 2 bases, with 9 bases spanning the gap. Germline V gene sequence: CDR1 SGDLS, CDR2 YYNGEE. CDR3 amino acids: CASSVALRTYNEQFF. In nucleotides, the CDR3 is TGTGCCAGCAGCGTAGCGCTGAGAACCTACAATGAGCAGTTCTTC.

This clonotype was observed at least ten times. V is TRBV7-9 and J is TRBJ2-7; D is perhaps TRBD2 (5 bases). Germline V gene sequence: CDR1 SEHNR, CDR2 FQNEAQ (reference sequence). Trimming pared 4 bases from V and 5 bases from J, leaving 12 bases between. The CDR3 is 13 residues long. The CDR3 bases are TGTGCCAGCAGCTCGTCGGGGTTCGACGAGCAGTACTTC. Protein sequence: CASSSSGFDEQYF.

This clonotype was detected many times. V usage is TRBV30 and J usage is TRBJ2-2, with D unclear. With 5 bases removed from V and 5 bases from J, the gap between germline ends came to 3 bases. This CDR3 comprises 10 residues. Germline CDR1 GTSNPN, CDR2 SVGIG (reference sequence). The CDR3 protein is CAWGTGELFF. CDR3 coding DNA: TGTGCCTGGGGGACCGGGGAGCTGTTTTTT.

The V gene is TRBV4-3, the J gene TRBJ2-3; possible D gene TRBD2, 6 bases. Germline V gene lookup returns CDR1 LGHNA and CDR2 YSLEER. The CDR3 consists of 22 residues. V gave up 0 bases and J gave up 2 bases, with 30 bases separating them. CDR3 sequence (DNA): TGCGCCAGCAGCCAAGATAGGGCGGTGGCGGGGAACCAGCCTAAACCCACAGATACGCAGTATTTT. This sequence encodes CASSQDRAVAGNQPKPTDTQYF.

Notes on this clonotype: A clone one base away is much larger, so this may be a read error. The rearrangement joins TRBV4-1 to TRBJ2-1; tentatively, D is TRBD1 (6 bases). The CDR3 covers 13 residues. From germline, CDR1 is MGHRA and CDR2 YSYEKL. The CDR3 DNA follows: TGCGCCGGCAGCCAAGGCAGGGGCAATGAGCAGTTCTTC. Protein product: CAGSQGRGNEQFF.

This clonotype was seen many times. The genes are TRBV5-6 and TRBJ2-3, with D hard to call. V lost 0 bases, J lost 2 bases, and 7 bases lay in between. The CDR3 runs 14 residues. CDR1 and CDR2 (germline): SGHDT, YYEEEE. The CDR3 sequence: CASSLAGNTDTQYF. In DNA, the CDR3 is TGTGCCAGCAGCTTGGCAGGAAACACAGATACGCAGTATTTT.

With respect to this clonotype: A read error may account for a junction end that differs from germline. This CDR3 reads CASSIRWGTWDTGVLFF. The CDR3 DNA is TGTGCCAGTAGTATAAGGTGGGGAACCTGGGACACCGGGGTGCTGTTTTTT. The chain carries TRBV19 and TRBJ2-2; TRBD1 might be the D (6 bases). Germline loops: CDR1 LNHDA, CDR2 SQIVND (reference sequence). There are 17 residues in the CDR3.